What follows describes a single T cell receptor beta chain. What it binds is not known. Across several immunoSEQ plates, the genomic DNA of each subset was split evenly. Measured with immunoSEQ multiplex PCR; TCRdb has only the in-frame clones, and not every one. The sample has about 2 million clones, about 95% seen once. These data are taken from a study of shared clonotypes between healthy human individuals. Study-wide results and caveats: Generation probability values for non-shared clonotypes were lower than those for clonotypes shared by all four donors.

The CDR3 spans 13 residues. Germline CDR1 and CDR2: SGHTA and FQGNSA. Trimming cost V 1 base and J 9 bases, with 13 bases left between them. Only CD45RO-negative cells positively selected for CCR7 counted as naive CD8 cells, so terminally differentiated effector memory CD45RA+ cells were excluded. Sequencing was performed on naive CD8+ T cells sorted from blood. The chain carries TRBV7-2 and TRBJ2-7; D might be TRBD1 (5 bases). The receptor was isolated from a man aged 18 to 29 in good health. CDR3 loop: CASSLGRGGVQYF. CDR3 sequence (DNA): TGTGCCAGCAGCTTAGGAAGGGGCGGTGTGCAGTACTTC. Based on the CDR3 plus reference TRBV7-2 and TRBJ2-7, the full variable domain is GAGVSQSPSNKVTEKGKDVELRCDPISGHTALYWYRQSLGQGLEFLIYFQGNSAPDKSGLPSDRFSAERTGGSVSTLTIQRTQQEDSAVYLCASSLGRGGVQYFGPGTRLTVT.